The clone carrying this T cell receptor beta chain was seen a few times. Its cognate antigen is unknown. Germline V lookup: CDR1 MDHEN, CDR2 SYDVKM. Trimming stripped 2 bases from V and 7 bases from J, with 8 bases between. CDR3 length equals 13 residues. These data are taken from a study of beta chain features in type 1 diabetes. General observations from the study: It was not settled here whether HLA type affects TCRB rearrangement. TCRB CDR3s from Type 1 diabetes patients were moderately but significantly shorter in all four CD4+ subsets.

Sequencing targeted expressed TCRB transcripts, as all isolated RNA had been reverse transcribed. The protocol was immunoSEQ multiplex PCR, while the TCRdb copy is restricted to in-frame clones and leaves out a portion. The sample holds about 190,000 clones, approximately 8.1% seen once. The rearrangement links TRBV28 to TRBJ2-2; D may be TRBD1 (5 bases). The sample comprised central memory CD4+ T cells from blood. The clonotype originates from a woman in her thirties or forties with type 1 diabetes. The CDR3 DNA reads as TGTGCCAGCAGTTTAGCCCAGGGCGGGGAGCTGTTTTTT. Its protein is CASSLAQGGELFF. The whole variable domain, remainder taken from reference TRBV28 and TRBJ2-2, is DVKVTQSSRYLVKRTGEKVFLECVQDMDHENMFWYRQDPGLGLRLIYFSYDVKMKEKGDIPEGYSVSREKKERFSLILESASTNQTSMYLCASSLAQGGELFFGEGSRLTVL.